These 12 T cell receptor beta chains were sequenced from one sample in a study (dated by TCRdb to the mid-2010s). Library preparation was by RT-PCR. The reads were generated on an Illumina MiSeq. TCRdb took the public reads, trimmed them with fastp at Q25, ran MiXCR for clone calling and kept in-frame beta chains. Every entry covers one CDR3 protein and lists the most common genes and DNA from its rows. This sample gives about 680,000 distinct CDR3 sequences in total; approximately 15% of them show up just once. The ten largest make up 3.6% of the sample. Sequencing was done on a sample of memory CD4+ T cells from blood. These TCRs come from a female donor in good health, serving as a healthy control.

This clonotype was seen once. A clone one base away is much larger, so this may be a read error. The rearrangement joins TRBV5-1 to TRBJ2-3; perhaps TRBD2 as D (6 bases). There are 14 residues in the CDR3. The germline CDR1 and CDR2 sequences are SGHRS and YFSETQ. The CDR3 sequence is CDSRREEATDTQYF. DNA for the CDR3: TGCGACAGCAGAAGGGAGGAAGCTACAGATACGCAGTATTTT.

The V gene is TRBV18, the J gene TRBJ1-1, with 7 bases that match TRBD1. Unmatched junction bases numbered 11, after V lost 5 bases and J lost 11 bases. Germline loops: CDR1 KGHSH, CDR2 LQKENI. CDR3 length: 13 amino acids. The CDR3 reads CASSSDRAAGAFF. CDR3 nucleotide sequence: TGTGCCAGCTCATCCGACAGGGCCGCCGGGGCTTTCTTT.

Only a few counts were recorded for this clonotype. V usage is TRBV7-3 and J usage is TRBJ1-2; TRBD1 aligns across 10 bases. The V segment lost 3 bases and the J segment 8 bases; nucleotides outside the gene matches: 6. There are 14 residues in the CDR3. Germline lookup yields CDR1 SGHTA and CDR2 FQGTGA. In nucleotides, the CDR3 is TGTGCCAGCAGCTTTGGGGGGACAGGGGAAGGCTACACCTTC. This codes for CASSFGGTGEGYTF.

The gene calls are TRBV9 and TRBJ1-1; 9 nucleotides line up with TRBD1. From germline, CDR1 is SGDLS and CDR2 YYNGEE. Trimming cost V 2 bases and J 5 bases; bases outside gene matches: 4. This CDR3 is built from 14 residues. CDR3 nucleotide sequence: TGTGCCAGCAGCGTCACGGACAGGGGAACTGAAGCTTTCTTT. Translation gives CASSVTDRGTEAFF.

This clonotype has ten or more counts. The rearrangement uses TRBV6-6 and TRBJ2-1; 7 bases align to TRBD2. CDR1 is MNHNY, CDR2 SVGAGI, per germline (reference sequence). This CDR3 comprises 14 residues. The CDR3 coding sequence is TGTGCGGCGGGGGACCTATCTATATACAATGAGCAGTTCTTC. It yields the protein CAAGDLSIYNEQFF.

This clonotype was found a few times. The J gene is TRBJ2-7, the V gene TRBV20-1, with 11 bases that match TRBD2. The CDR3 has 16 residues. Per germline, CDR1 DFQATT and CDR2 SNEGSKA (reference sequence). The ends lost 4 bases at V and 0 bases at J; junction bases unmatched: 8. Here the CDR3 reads CSATSGTSGGSYEQYF. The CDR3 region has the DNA TGCAGTGCTACCTCCGGGACTAGCGGAGGCTCCTACGAGCAGTACTTC.

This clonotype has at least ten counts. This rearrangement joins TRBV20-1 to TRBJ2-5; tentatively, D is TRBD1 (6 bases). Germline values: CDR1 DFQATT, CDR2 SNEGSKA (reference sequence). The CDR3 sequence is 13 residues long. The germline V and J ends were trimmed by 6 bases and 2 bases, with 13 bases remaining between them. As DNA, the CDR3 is TGCAGTGCCAAGGACAGAAGTCAAGAGACCCAGTACTTC. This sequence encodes CSAKDRSQETQYF.

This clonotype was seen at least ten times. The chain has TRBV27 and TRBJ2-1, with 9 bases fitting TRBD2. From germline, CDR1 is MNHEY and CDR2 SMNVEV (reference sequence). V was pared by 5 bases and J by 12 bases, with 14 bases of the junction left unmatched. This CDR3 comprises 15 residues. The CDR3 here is CASSPSSGTESVQFF. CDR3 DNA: TGTGCCAGCAGTCCTTCTAGCGGGACCGAATCCGTGCAGTTCTTC.

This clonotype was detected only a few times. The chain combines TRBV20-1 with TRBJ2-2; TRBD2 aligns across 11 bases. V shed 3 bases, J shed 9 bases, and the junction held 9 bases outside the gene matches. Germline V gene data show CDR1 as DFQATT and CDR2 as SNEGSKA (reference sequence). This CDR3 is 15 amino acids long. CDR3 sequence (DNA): TGCAGTGCTAGTGCAATTACTAGCGGGAGCCGGGAGCTGTTTTTT. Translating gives CSASAITSGSRELFF.

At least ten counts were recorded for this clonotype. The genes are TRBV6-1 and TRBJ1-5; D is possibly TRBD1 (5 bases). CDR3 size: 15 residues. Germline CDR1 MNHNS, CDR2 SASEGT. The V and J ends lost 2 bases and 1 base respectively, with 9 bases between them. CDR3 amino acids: CASSESGVSNQPQHF. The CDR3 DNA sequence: TGTGCCAGCAGTGAATCGGGGGTAAGCAATCAGCCCCAGCATTTT.

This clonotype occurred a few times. In nucleotides, the CDR3 is TGTGCCAGCAGCTTAGATACTAGCGGGTACACCTACGAGCAGTACTTC. Encoded protein: CASSLDTSGYTYEQYF. V gene TRBV7-2 combines with J gene TRBJ2-7; TRBD2 aligns across 9 bases. The germline V gene encodes CDR1 SGHTA and CDR2 FQGNSA. There are 16 residues in the CDR3. V was clipped by 1 base and J by 2 bases; unmatched bases: 6.

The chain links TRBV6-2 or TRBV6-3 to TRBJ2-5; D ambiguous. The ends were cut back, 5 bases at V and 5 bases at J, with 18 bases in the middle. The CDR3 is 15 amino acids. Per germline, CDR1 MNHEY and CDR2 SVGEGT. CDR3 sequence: CASSQNLDPRETQYF. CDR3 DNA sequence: TGTGCCAGCAGTCAGAACCTGGACCCCCGGGAGACCCAGTACTTC.